This TCR beta chain was recovered during a study of T-cell reconstitution after alpha-beta-depleted transplantation in children. The sample holds a few counts of this clonotype. The authors prepared the TCRbeta library with unique molecular identifiers. One entry per CDR3 protein, called by TCRdb with MiXCR from the PCR reads. The repertoire consists of some 490,000 distinct CDR3 sequences, with approximately 12% occurring once and the leading ten covering 5% to 6%. This CDR3 spans 16 amino acids. Deletions cut 7 bases from V and 0 bases from J, with 16 bases between. CDR1 and CDR2 from the germline V gene are MGHDK and SYGVNS.

The chain joins TRBV25-1 to TRBJ2-1, with D perhaps matching TRBD1 or TRBD2 (6 bases each). The source is a human donor who donated a stem cell graft to a child with combined immunodeficiency. The sample in question was PBMCs from the stem cell graft donor, obtained from the stem cell graft. CDR3 sequence reads: CASNPGAASSYNEQFF. CDR3 DNA sequence: TGTGCCAGCAACCCGGGGGCGGCGAGCTCCTACAATGAGCAGTTCTTC.